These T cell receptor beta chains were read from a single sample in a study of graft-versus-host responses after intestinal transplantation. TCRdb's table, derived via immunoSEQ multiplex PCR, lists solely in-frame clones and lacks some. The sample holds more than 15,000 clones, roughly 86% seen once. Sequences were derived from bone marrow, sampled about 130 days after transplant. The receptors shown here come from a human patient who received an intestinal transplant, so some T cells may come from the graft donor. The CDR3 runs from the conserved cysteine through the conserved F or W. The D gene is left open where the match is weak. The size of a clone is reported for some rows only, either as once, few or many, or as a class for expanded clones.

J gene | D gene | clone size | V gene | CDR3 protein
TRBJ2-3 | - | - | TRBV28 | CASSLDRRDTQYF
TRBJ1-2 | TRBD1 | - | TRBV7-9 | CASSSSPGQAANYGYTF
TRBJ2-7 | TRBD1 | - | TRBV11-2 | CASSLDLFGQGYEQYF
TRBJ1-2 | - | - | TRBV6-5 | CASSLLGGSYGYTF
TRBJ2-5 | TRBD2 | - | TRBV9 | CASSKQTPGLAGGETQYF
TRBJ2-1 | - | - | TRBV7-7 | CASSLGGGWLNEQFF
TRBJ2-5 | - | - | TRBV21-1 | CASSPEGLAGGRPEETQYF
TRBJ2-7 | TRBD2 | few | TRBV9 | CASSQEQVAGGSYEQYF
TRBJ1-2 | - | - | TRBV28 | CASSLRGTPYGYTF
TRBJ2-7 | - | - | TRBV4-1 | CASSQSFSRPWLPGAYEQYF
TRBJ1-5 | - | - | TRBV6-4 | CASSESAGGNQPQHF
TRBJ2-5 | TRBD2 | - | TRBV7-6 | CASSRSKLAGRQETQYF
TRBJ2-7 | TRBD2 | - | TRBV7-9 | CASSSSGRASEQYF
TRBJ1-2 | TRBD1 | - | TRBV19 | CASSGMTGIMEGYTF
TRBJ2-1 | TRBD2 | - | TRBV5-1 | CASSLTSGRNNEQFF
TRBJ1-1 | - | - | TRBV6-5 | CASSAGRVTEAFF
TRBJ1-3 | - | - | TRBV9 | CASSADGSGNTIYF
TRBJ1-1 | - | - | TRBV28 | CASLTLSKMNTEAFF
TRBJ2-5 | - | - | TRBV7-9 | CASSWGARETQYF
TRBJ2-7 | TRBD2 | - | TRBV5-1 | CASSPGLATIYEQYF
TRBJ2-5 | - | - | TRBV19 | CASSWRGEETQYF
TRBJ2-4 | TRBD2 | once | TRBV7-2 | CASSPGLAGGGLDIQYF
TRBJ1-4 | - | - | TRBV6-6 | CASRTGGGNEKLFF
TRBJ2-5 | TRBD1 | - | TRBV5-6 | CASSISGTGKQETQYF
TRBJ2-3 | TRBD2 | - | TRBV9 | CASSVVGGSRDTQYF
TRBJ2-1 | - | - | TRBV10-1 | CASSDSSPGEQFF
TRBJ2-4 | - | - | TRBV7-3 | CASSLPEGDKNIQYF
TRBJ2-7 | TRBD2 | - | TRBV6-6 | CASRDGSSGSYEQYF
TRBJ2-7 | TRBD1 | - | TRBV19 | CATSPGQHYEQYF
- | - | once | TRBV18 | CASSPMSGAANEQYF
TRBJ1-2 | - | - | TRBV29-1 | CSDYRVLDGYTF
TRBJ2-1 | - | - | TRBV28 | CAPEHRADNEQFF
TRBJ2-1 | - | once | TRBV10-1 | CASSESGRGEQFF
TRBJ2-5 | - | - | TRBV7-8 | CASSSPGPGPETQYF
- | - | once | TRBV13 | CASSSQVMDSYNEQFF
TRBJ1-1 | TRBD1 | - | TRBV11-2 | CASSLGQGANTEAFF
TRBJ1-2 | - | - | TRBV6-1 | CASSDPPNYGYTF
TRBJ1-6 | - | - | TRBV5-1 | CASSLTGLKDSPLHF
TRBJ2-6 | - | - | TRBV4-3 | CASSQETASGANVLTF
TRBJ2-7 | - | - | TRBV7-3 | CASSTGTSYEQYF
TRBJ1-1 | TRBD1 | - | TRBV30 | CAWSRDRGRTEAFF
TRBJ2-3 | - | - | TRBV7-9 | CASSNSKGSGTDTQYF
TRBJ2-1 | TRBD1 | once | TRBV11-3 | CASSLEGRDRADNEQFF
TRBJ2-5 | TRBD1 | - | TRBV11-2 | CASTQDRAQETQYF
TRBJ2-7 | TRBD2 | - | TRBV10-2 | CASRLAGVDYEQYF
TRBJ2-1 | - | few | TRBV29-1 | CSASPDSSYNEQFF
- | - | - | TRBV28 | CASSPGRGPYEQYF
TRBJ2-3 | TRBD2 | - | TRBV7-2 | CASSLAWGLAGQGSTDTQYF
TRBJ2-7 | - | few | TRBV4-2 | CASSQDLVLEQYF